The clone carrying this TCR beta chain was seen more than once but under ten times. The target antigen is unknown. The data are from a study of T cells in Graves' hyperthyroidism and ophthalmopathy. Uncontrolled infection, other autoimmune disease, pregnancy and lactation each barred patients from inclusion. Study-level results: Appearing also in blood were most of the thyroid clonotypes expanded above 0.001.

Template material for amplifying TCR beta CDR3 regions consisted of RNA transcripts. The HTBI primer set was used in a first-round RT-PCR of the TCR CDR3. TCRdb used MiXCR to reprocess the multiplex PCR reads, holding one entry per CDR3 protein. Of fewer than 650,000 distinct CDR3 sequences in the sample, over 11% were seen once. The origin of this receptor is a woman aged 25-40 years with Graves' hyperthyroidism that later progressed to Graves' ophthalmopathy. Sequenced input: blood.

The CDR3 loop reads CASSLASPNTEAFF. DNA of the CDR3: TGTGCCAGCAGTTTAGCGTCTCCGAACACTGAAGCTTTCTTT. The gene calls are TRBV27 and TRBJ1-1; unclear D gene. The CDR3 covers 14 residues. V gave up 2 bases and J gave up 1 base, with 8 bases separating them. CDR1 is MNHEY, CDR2 SMNVEV, per germline (reference sequence).